These 15 T cell receptor beta chains were sequenced from one sample in a study of T cell repertoires in cytomegalovirus infection. TCRdb analysed the reads with MiXCR anew, one entry per CDR3 protein. The profile shows 740,000 or so distinct CDR3 sequences, 35% of them singletons. The sample consisted of PBMCs. The receptors here all came from a human donor in good health (CMV status not recorded). Some clones in this sample may be carry-over from other donors' samples.

This clonotype showed up just a few times. The chain has TRBV4-1 and TRBJ1-1; D is unresolved. The length of the CDR3 is 18 residues. Germline CDR1 and CDR2: MGHRA and YSYEKL. The V and J ends lost 1 base and 0 bases respectively, with 18 bases between them. The CDR3 protein is CASSQAGFARTMNTEAFF. The DNA for the CDR3 is TGCGCCAGCAGCCAAGCCGGGTTTGCAAGGACGATGAACACTGAAGCTTTCTTT.

V gene TRBV12-3 or TRBV12-4 combines with J gene TRBJ2-1; the D call may be TRBD1 or TRBD2 (5 bases each). The CDR3 length is 16 residues. V lost 3 bases and J lost 6, with 18 bases in between. This CDR3 is CASSFRDPIRGNEQFF. Written as DNA, the CDR3 is TGTGCCAGCAGTTTCAGGGACCCGATACGGGGCAATGAGCAGTTCTTC.

The CDR3 sequence is CSALEKGPSTEAFF. The CDR3 DNA reads TGCAGTGCCCTAGAAAAAGGCCCCTCCACTGAAGCTTTCTTT. The chain links TRBV20-1 to TRBJ1-1; D is ambiguous. The CDR3 has 14 residues. V gave up 6 bases and J gave up 4 bases, with 18 bases separating them. CDR1 is DFQATT, CDR2 SNEGSKA, per germline (reference sequence).

The rearrangement joins TRBV6-1 to TRBJ2-3; TRBD1 might be the D (5 bases). Germline CDR1 is MNHNS and CDR2 is SASEGT. Trimming pared 7 bases from V and 3 bases from J, leaving 17 bases between. The CDR3 totals 15 residues. For the CDR3, the DNA is TGTGCCAGCATTTACTGGGGCCCTGCAACAGATACGCAGTATTTT. Its translation: CASIYWGPATDTQYF.

The rearrangement links TRBV19 to TRBJ2-1, with TRBD1 identical over 7 bases. The CDR3 consists of 17 residues. The V segment lost 5 bases and the J segment 0 bases; nucleotides outside the gene matches: 10. The germline V gene encodes CDR1 LNHDA and CDR2 SQIVND (reference sequence). For the CDR3, the DNA is TGTGCCAGTAGTGCCTACAGGGGATTTAGCTCCTACAATGAGCAGTTCTTC. Amino acids: CASSAYRGFSSYNEQFF.

Only a few counts were recorded for this clonotype. This rearrangement joins TRBV28 to TRBJ2-1, with D perhaps TRBD2 (7 bases). Trimming pared 4 bases from V and 0 bases from J, leaving 13 bases between. The V gene's germline CDR1 is MDHEN and CDR2 SYDVKM. The CDR3 loop spans 16 amino acids. CDR3 DNA sequence: TGTGCCAGCAGTTGGGGGGGGGGCAGCTCCTACAATGAGCAGTTCTTC. Protein product: CASSWGGGSSYNEQFF.

With regard to this clonotype: Compared with germline, one end of the junction differs, possibly owing to a read error. V and J are TRBV7-8 and TRBJ1-1; unclear D gene. Germline V lookup: CDR1 SGHVS, CDR2 FQNEAQ. This CDR3 region has 13 residues. The CDR3 sequence is CTSSLFVYTEAFF. DNA for the CDR3: TGTACCAGCAGCTTATTCGTGTACACTGAAGCTTTCTTT.

V is TRBV7-9 and J is TRBJ2-7; 11 positions match TRBD2. The V gene end was trimmed by 1 base and the J gene end by 3 bases; junction bases not matched to a gene: 2. Germline assignment: CDR1 SEHNR and CDR2 FQNEAQ (reference sequence). CDR3 size: 15 residues. In DNA, the CDR3 is TGTGCCAGCAGCTTAGTGACTAGCGGGAACTACGAGCAGTACTTC. Its protein product is CASSLVTSGNYEQYF.

This clonotype was counted once. The rearrangement uses TRBV6-1 and TRBJ2-7; 7 bases match TRBD1. The CDR3 extends over 15 amino acids. Looked up from germline, CDR1 is MNHNS and CDR2 is SASEGT. V trimming: 7 bases; J trimming: 3 bases; junction bases outside the gene matches: 12. The CDR3 region has the DNA TGTGCCAGCACCCAAGCGAGGGGGCCCTACTACGAGCAGTACTTC. This gives the protein CASTQARGPYYEQYF.

V gene TRBV4-1 combines with J gene TRBJ2-5; the match to TRBD2 covers 11 bases. V trimming: 4 bases; J trimming: 2 bases; junction bases outside the gene matches: 3. The CDR3 contains 15 residues. Germline-derived CDR1 and CDR2 are MGHRA and YSYEKL. The CDR3 is CASSRGTSGQETQYF. In nucleotides, the CDR3 is TGCGCCAGCAGCCGTGGGACTAGCGGACAAGAGACCCAGTACTTC.

As regards this clonotype: An end of the junction does not agree with germline; a read error may underlie this. This chain links TRBV7-6 with TRBJ2-2, with D possibly being TRBD1 (6 bases). Germline lookup yields CDR1 SGHVS and CDR2 FNYEAQ. The CDR3 is 13 residues long. CDR3 amino acids: CASSSGANGELFF. The CDR3 DNA follows: TGTGCTAGCAGCTCAGGGGCTAACGGGGAGCTGTTTTTT.

Note on this clonotype: At one end, the junction sequence differs from germline, possibly due to a read error. The chain links TRBV6-8 to TRBJ2-7; D is unclear. The CDR3 covers 16 residues. From germline, CDR1 is MNHGY and CDR2 SAAAGT. The CDR3 DNA reads as TGTGCCAGCAGGTACTCGGCTGGGCAGACTGTCTACGAGCAGTACTTC. This codes for CASRYSAGQTVYEQYF.

This clonotype was counted once. The V and J genes are TRBV5-8 and TRBJ2-7; 7 bases align to TRBD2. The CDR3 consists of 15 residues. Germline V gene data show CDR1 as SGHTS and CDR2 as YDEGEE. Losses at the gene ends were 1 base for V and 2 bases for J; bases not matched to a gene: 6. CDR3 amino acids: CASSLSNAGAYEQYF. Written as DNA, the CDR3 is TGTGCCAGCAGCTTGAGTAATGCGGGGGCCTACGAGCAGTACTTC.

This clonotype was seen a few times. The chain has TRBV2 and TRBJ2-7; a weak D match, TRBD2 (5 bases). CDR1 is SNHLY and CDR2 is FYNNEI in the germline V gene. Trimming cost V 10 bases and J 3 bases, with 13 bases left between them. The CDR3 contains 12 residues. CDR3 sequence reads: CATTDSIYEQYF. The DNA of the CDR3 is TGTGCCACCACGGACTCGATCTACGAGCAGTACTTC.

As regards this clonotype: Mismatch with germline at one junction end may stem from a read error. The chain carries TRBV4-1 and TRBJ1-6, with D tentatively TRBD1 (5 bases). Germline V gene data show CDR1 as MGHRA and CDR2 as YSYEKL. This CDR3 is 20 amino acids long. CDR3 in DNA: TGCGCCAGCAGCCAAGATCTTTTTGACTCCATGGGGGTCAATAAGTCACCCCTCCACTTT. This translates into CASSQDLFDSMGVNKSPLHF.